This T cell receptor (beta chain) emerged from a study of cytomegalovirus exposure and HLA in healthy donors. Findings and limits, study-wide: For presence/absence analyses, sequencing depth was assumed to be roughly uniform across donors. TCR beta chain V- and J-gene trimming was linked, in a later analysis, to a missense variant in DCLRE1C. In a later analysis, approximately 15,000 TCR beta sequences were associated with HLA alleles at 0.05 false discovery rate.

The PCR used 60 Vbeta and 13 Jbeta primers. Generated by immunoSEQ multiplex PCR, the TCRdb table keeps only in-frame clones and is missing some. The repertoire holds 90,000 to 120,000 clones, with roughly 70% as singletons. The germline V gene has CDR1 SNHLY and CDR2 FYNNEI. The CDR3 covers 15 residues. V was trimmed by 3 bases and J by 0 bases, leaving 9 bases between them. Comment on this clone: Its antigen is unidentified.

This clonotype was sampled from a middle-aged man in good health and CMV-seropositive. The chain recombines TRBV2 with TRBJ1-3; maybe TRBD1 (5 bases). The sequencing input was PBMCs. CDR3 protein: CASSDGASSGNTIYF. Here the CDR3 DNA reads TGTGCCAGCAGTGATGGGGCAAGCTCTGGAAACACCATATATTTT.